This T cell receptor beta chain was documented in a study of shared clonotypes between healthy human individuals. In germline, CDR1 is MGHRA, CDR2 YSYEKL. Trimming left V 4 bases short and J 2 bases short, with 15 bases between. The CDR3 has 16 residues. Terminally differentiated effector memory CD45RA+ cells were left out of the naive CD8 fraction, which was CD45RO-negative and positively selected for CCR7. Methods used by the authors: ImmunoSEQ yielded junction-only sequences lacking quality scores, so filtering differed. Some clones are missing from TCRdb's copy, which holds only in-frame ones; the method was immunoSEQ multiplex PCR. The D gene and trimming were derived from the DNA, and the V and J assignments and clone size from that table. This sample has roughly 2.1 million clones; roughly 91% occur once, and the top ten carry about 1.8%.

Sequenced: naive CD8+ T cells from PBMCs. V and J are TRBV4-1 and TRBJ1-5, with D maybe TRBD1 (5 bases). This sequence originates from a man aged 18-30 years in good health. Some clones in this sample may be carry-over from other donors' samples. In DNA, the CDR3 is TGCGCCAGCAGCCCTACGGTTGAGGGACGCAATCAGCCCCAGCATTTT. The encoded protein is CASSPTVEGRNQPQHF.